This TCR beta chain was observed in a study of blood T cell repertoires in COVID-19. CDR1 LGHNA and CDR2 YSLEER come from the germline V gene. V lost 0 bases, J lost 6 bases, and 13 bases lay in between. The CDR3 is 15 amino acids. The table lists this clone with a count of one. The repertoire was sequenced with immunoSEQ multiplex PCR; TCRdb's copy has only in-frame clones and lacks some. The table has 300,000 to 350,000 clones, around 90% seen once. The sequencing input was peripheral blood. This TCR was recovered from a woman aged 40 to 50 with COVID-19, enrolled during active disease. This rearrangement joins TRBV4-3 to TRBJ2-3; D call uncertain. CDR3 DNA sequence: TGCGCCAGCAGCCAAGATCCTTCACTGGTGGATACGCAGTATTTT. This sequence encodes CASSQDPSLVDTQYF.